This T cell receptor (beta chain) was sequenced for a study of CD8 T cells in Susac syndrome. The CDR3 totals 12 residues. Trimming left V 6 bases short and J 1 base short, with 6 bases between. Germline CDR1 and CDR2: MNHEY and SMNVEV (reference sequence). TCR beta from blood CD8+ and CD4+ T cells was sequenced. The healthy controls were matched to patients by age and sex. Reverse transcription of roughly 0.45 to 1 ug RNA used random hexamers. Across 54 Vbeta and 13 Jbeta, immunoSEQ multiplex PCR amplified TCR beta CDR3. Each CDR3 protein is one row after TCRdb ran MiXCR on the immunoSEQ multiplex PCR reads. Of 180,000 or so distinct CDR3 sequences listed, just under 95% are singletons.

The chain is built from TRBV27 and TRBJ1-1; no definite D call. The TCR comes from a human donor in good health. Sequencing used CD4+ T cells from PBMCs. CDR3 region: CASRRQNTEAFF. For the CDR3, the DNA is TGTGCCAGCAGGCGACAGAACACTGAAGCTTTCTTT.